The 21 T cell receptor beta chains in this list originate from one sample, sequenced in a study of T cells in Graves' hyperthyroidism and ophthalmopathy. The TCR beta CDR3 regions underwent amplification using RNA transcripts as the source. HTBI primers were the set used in a first-round RT-PCR of the TCR CDR3. TCRdb fed the multiplex PCR reads into MiXCR, producing one record per CDR3 protein. The table shows nearly 600,000 distinct CDR3 sequences, with 14% occurring only once. What was sequenced was blood. The source of these receptors is a woman under 40 with Graves' hyperthyroidism that later progressed to Graves' ophthalmopathy.

This clonotype was picked up many times. The chain combines TRBV6-1 with TRBJ2-5; D not resolved. V was cut by 6 bases and J by 5 bases, with 13 bases left in between. This CDR3 spans 13 amino acids. The V gene's germline CDR1 is MNHNS and CDR2 SASEGT. CDR3 bases: TGTGCCAGCAGCACGCTAGGCGTTGAGACCCAGTACTTC. Translation gives CASSTLGVETQYF.

This clonotype appeared a few times. This could be a read error, since a much larger clone is one nucleotide away. The rearrangement uses TRBV20-1 and TRBJ1-4, with D tentatively TRBD1 (5 bases). The length of the CDR3 is 14 residues. Trimming removed 5 bases at V and 0 bases at J, with 10 bases between. Germline loops: CDR1 DFQATT, CDR2 SNEGSKA (reference sequence). CDR3 nucleotides: TGCAGTGCTTGGGACTCTTCAACTAATGAAAAACTGTTTTTT. Protein product: CSAWDSSTNEKLFF.

The chain uses TRBV7-2 and TRBJ2-1; unclear D gene. CDR3 length: 11 amino acids. Trimming took 7 bases from V and 9 from J, leaving 10 bases between them. The germline V gene encodes CDR1 SGHTA and CDR2 FQGNSA. CDR3 in DNA: TGTGCCAGCACCCTTTACGGTGAGCAGTTCTTC. Its protein product is CASTLYGEQFF.

This clonotype was detected ten times or more. The CDR3: CASSPFLGPPNQPQHF. CDR3 sequence (DNA): TGTGCCAGCTCACCATTCCTTGGGCCGCCCAATCAGCCCCAGCATTTT. This chain connects TRBV18 to TRBJ1-5; D is unclear. Germline V gene data show CDR1 as KGHSH and CDR2 as LQKENI. The CDR3 is made up of 16 amino acids. Trimming pared 2 bases from V and 3 bases from J, leaving 14 bases between.

The DNA of the CDR3 is TGTGCCAGCTCACCGTCGGGCCTAGCGGGAGCAGCGCAGTATTTT. This translates into CASSPSGLAGAAQYF. V is TRBV18 and J is TRBJ2-3; 10 nucleotides match TRBD2. This CDR3 spans 15 amino acids. J was trimmed by 10 bases and V by 3 bases; bases with no gene match: 10. Germline CDR1 and CDR2: KGHSH and LQKENI.

This clonotype was observed a single time. A much larger clone is a single base away; this may be a read error. The CDR3 is CASSQDGGGRNTEALF. As DNA, the CDR3 is TGTGCCAGCAGCCAAGACGGTGGAGGGCGGAACACTGAAGCTTTGTTT. The rearrangement links TRBV3-1 to TRBJ1-1; D is undetermined. The length of the CDR3 is 16 residues. Germline-derived CDR1 and CDR2 are LGHDT and YNNKEL (reference sequence).

The rearrangement uses TRBV6-1 and TRBJ2-6, with 10 bases fitting TRBD1. Germline assignment: CDR1 MNHNS and CDR2 SASEGT. The J segment lost 0 bases and the V segment lost 8 bases, leaving 7 bases of the junction unmatched. The length of the CDR3 is 17 residues. The CDR3 here is CASPRQGAPSGANVLTF. CDR3 nucleotide sequence: TGTGCCAGCCCTAGACAGGGGGCACCCTCTGGGGCCAACGTCCTGACTTTC.

This clonotype was found many times. This chain joins TRBV7-2 and TRBJ2-7; 10 positions match TRBD1. The germline V gene encodes CDR1 SGHTA and CDR2 FQGNSA. There are 15 residues in the CDR3. The trim removed 2 bases at V and 1 base at J, leaving 2 bases unmatched. CDR3: CASSLWTGGSYEQYF. The CDR3 region has the DNA TGTGCCAGCAGCTTATGGACAGGGGGGTCCTACGAGCAGTACTTC.

This clonotype was recorded many times. The gene calls are TRBV20-1 and TRBJ1-5; no firm D call. The CDR3 covers 14 residues. Trimming took off 2 bases at V and 9 bases at J, with 17 bases between the two ends. In germline, CDR1 is DFQATT, CDR2 SNEGSKA (reference sequence). The CDR3 reads CSARTQSSEGPQHF. The CDR3 DNA reads as TGCAGTGCTAGAACGCAGTCGTCCGAAGGGCCCCAGCATTTT.

Worth noting for this clonotype: At one of its ends the junction is not consistent with the germline gene, which may arise from a read error. The chain employs TRBV18 and TRBJ1-5, with TRBD1 identical over 10 bases. This CDR3 comprises 14 residues. CDR1 is KGHSH and CDR2 is LQKENI in the germline V gene. CDR3 residues: CASSRGTGDQPHHF. CDR3 bases: TGTGCCAGCTCAAGGGGGACAGGGGATCAGCCCCACCATTTT.

The chain links TRBV6-4 to TRBJ2-7; D may correspond to TRBD1 or TRBD2 (6 bases each). The CDR3 loop spans 13 amino acids. The V gene's germline CDR1 is MRHNA and CDR2 SNTAGT. V lost 11 bases, J lost 0 bases, and 14 bases lay in between. This chain's CDR3 is CAVGGPFSYEQYF. As DNA, the CDR3 is TGTGCCGTCGGGGGCCCTTTCTCCTACGAGCAGTACTTC.

This clonotype was counted ten times or more. CDR3 sequence: CASSPDMSTDTQYF. The CDR3 DNA sequence: TGTGCCAGCAGTCCGGACATGAGCACAGATACGCAGTATTTT. The rearrangement uses TRBV28 and TRBJ2-3, with a possible D match to TRBD1 (5 bases). Trimming took 5 bases from V and 0 from J, leaving 9 bases between them. The CDR3 has 14 residues. CDR1 and CDR2 (germline): MDHEN, SYDVKM.

This clonotype was recorded at least ten times. The V gene is TRBV7-8, the J gene TRBJ1-1; D gene unclear. The germline gives CDR1 SGHVS, CDR2 FQNEAQ. V dropped 5 bases and J dropped 8 bases, with 12 bases sitting between them. This CDR3 contains 12 residues. DNA of the CDR3: TGTGCCAGCAGCACCTCCTCTAGGGAAGCTTTCTTT. It is translated as CASSTSSREAFF.

The genes are TRBV20-1 and TRBJ1-4, with 9 bases aligning to TRBD1. Germline V gene sequence: CDR1 DFQATT, CDR2 SNEGSKA (reference sequence). After removal of 6 bases from V and 5 bases from J, the junction contained 7 bases not matched to a gene. This CDR3 spans 14 amino acids. In DNA form, the CDR3 reads TGCAGTGCCCGATCCGGGACAGGGAATGAAAAACTGTTTTTT. This gives the protein CSARSGTGNEKLFF.

This chain connects TRBV6-2 or TRBV6-3 to TRBJ1-5; D is ambiguous. Trimming removed 8 bases at V and 0 bases at J, with 8 bases between. Germline assignment: CDR1 MNHEY and CDR2 SVGEGT. The CDR3 sequence is 13 residues long. This CDR3 reads CASAAYSNQPQHF. CDR3 nucleotide sequence: TGTGCCAGCGCTGCTTATAGCAATCAGCCCCAGCATTTT.

V usage is TRBV29-1 and J usage is TRBJ1-5, with D uncertain. This CDR3 is built from 13 residues. CDR1 is SQVTM and CDR2 is ANQGSEA in the germline V gene. V shed 3 bases and J shed 1 base, with 7 bases lying between them. CDR3 bases: TGCAGCGTTGAGATGGACAGCAATCAGCCCCAGCATTTT. Translation gives CSVEMDSNQPQHF.

The chain uses TRBV6-2 or TRBV6-3 and TRBJ1-1; no firm D call. The length of the CDR3 is 14 residues. Germline V gene data show CDR1 as MNHEY and CDR2 as SVGEGT. Trimming removed 5 bases from V and 6 bases from J, with 16 bases in between. In nucleotides, the CDR3 is TGTGCCAGCAGTCAAGGGCCGACGGGCCCTGAAGCTTTCTTT. Translating it yields CASSQGPTGPEAFF.

This clonotype was recorded many times. The chain has TRBV11-2 and TRBJ1-1; the D is unclear. The CDR3 is 14 residues long. Trimming cost V 4 bases and J 6 bases, with 15 bases left between them. Germline loops: CDR1 SGHAT, CDR2 FQNNGV. CDR3 sequence (DNA): TGTGCCAGCAGCTCCACACGACGGTTCCCTGAAGCTTTCTTT. It encodes CASSSTRRFPEAFF.

At least ten counts were recorded for this clonotype. The gene calls are TRBV12-3 or TRBV12-4 and TRBJ1-2; D ambiguous. The V gene lost 1 base and the J gene lost 2 bases, with 2 bases spanning the gap. There are 12 residues in the CDR3. The CDR3 nucleotides are TGTGCCAGCAGTTTAGACAACTATGGCTACACCTTC. Protein product: CASSLDNYGYTF.

The chain has TRBV5-6 and TRBJ2-7; D may match TRBD1 or TRBD2 (6 bases each). Deletions cut 2 bases from V and 9 bases from J, with 21 bases between. Germline V lookup: CDR1 SGHDT, CDR2 YYEEEE. The CDR3 loop spans 15 amino acids. The CDR3 DNA sequence: TGTGCCAGCAGCTTAGTATCGACGGGGGCTCTCGGGCAGTACTTC. Translated, it gives CASSLVSTGALGQYF.

This clonotype was found many times. V usage is TRBV19 and J usage is TRBJ2-1, with TRBD2 matching 7 bases. The V gene end was trimmed by 2 bases and the J gene end by 7 bases; junction bases not matched to a gene: 11. In germline, CDR1 is LNHDA, CDR2 SQIVND (reference sequence). CDR3 length: 16 amino acids. The CDR3 DNA follows: TGTGCCAGTAGTATATTGGGGGAGGGCCTGAGGAATGAGCAGTTCTTC. Amino acids: CASSILGEGLRNEQFF.